A selection of T cell receptor beta chains follows, all from one sample in a study of cytomegalovirus exposure and HLA in healthy donors. The assay was immunoSEQ multiplex PCR, and TCRdb's table has in-frame clones only and misses some. Of a few hundred thousand clones detected, 90% appear once; the ten largest clones hold 3.1%. The specimen sequenced was PBMCs. These receptors all come from a young woman in good health and CMV-seronegative. The CDR3 runs from the conserved cysteine through the conserved F or W. A D gene is named only where the DNA matches it firmly. Clone size is given for some rows only: seen once, a few or many times, or a class if the clone is expanded.

clone_size	v_call	j_call	d_call	cdr3_aa	cdr3_nt
.	TRBV19	TRBJ2-7	.	CASSMGDFSTYEQYF	TGTGCCAGTAGTATGGGGGACTTTTCGACCTACGAGCAGTACTTC
.	TRBV18	TRBJ1-4	.	CASSPRQENEKLFF	TGTGCCAGCTCACCTAGACAAGAAAATGAAAAACTGTTTTTT
.	TRBV19	TRBJ2-7	.	CASSFLDGTYEQYF	TGTGCCAGTAGTTTTCTGGACGGGACCTACGAGCAGTACTTC
many	TRBV2	TRBJ2-3	.	CASSDAGSTDTQYF	TGTGCCAGCAGTGACGCGGGGAGCACAGATACGCAGTATTTT
once	TRBV9	TRBJ1-1	TRBD1	CASSVRQGAGTEAFF	TGTGCCAGCAGCGTACGACAGGGGGCAGGGACTGAAGCTTTCTTT
.	TRBV28	TRBJ1-2	TRBD1	CASSQTGGHYGYTF	TGTGCCAGCAGTCAGACAGGGGGCCACTATGGCTACACCTTC
.	TRBV19	TRBJ1-5	TRBD1	CASSTTGGSQPQHF	TGTGCCAGTAGTACAACAGGGGGTAGTCAGCCCCAGCATTTT
.	TRBV29-1	TRBJ2-3	.	CSVGQTSTDTQYF	TGCAGCGTCGGACAGACTAGCACAGATACGCAGTATTTT
once	TRBV23-1	TRBJ2-3	TRBD1	CASSQSRGQGGTDTQYF	TGCGCCAGCAGTCAATCCCGAGGACAGGGCGGCACAGATACGCAGTATTTT
.	TRBV7-2	TRBJ2-1	.	CASSLAGSSYNEQFF	TGTGCCAGCAGCTTAGCCGGGAGCTCCTACAATGAGCAGTTCTTC
.	TRBV6-5	TRBJ2-5	TRBD2	CASSLGLAETQYF	TGTGCCAGCAGTCTAGGACTAGCCGAGACCCAGTACTTC
.	TRBV30	TRBJ2-7	.	CAWSGYPGIDEQYF	TGTGCCTGGAGCGGGTACCCGGGAATCGACGAGCAGTACTTC
.	TRBV6-1	TRBJ2-3	.	CASSDLVPDTQYF	TGTGCCAGCAGTGATTTGGTTCCAGATACGCAGTATTTT